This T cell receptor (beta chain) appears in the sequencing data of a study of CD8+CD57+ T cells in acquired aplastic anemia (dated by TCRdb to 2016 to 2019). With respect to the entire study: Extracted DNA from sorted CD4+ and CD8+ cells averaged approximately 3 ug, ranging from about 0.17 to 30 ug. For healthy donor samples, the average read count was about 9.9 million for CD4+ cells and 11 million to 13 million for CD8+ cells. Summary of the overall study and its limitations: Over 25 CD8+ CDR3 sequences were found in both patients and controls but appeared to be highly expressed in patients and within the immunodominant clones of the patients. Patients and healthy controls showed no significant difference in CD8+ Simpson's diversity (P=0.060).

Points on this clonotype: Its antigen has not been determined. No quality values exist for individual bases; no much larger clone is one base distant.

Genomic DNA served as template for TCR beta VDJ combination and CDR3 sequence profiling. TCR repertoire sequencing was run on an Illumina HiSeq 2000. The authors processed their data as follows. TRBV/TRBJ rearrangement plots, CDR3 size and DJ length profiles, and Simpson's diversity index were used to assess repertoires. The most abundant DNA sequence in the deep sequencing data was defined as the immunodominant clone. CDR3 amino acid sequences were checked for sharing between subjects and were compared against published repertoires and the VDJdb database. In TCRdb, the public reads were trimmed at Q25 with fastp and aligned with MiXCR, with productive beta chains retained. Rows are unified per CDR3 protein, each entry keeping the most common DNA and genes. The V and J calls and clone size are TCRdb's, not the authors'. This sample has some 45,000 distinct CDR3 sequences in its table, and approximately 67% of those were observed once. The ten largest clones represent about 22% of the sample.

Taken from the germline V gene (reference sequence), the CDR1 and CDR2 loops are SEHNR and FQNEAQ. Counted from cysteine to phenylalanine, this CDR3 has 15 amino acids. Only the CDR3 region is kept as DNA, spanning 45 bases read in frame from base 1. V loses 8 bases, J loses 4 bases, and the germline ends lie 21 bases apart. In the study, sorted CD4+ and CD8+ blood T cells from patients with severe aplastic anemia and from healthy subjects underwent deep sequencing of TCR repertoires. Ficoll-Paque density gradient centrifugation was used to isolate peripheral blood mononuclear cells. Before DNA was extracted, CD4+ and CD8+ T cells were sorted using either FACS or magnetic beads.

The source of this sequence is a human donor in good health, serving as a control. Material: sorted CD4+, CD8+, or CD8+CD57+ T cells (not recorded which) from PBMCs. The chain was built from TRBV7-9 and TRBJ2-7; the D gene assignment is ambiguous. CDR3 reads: CASSAAVSVFYEQYF. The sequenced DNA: TGTGCCAGCTCGGCCGCAGTCTCTGTCTTTTACGAGCAGTACTTC.